This T cell receptor beta chain emerged from a study of CD8+ T cells in alopecia areata. PBMC-derived CD4+ and CD8+ T cells were sorted. This clone has only a few counts. Germline assignment: CDR1 MNHEY and CDR2 SVGAGI. V trimming: 9 bases; J trimming: 5 bases; junction bases outside the gene matches: 11. The CDR3 runs 15 residues. Sequencing templates came from extracted RNA that was reverse transcribed into cDNA. Clones were sequenced by immunoSEQ multiplex PCR, and TCRdb holds only the in-frame ones, with some missing. The table includes hundreds of thousands of clones, 57% detected once. Sequenced material: CD4+ T cells sorted from blood, taken at week 0. This TCR was recovered from a human donor with alopecia areata. This chain connects TRBV6-5 to TRBJ1-1; 11 bases are shared with TRBD1. CDR3 amino acids: CASFSTGTGGTEAFF. The CDR3 DNA is TGTGCCAGTTTCTCCACCGGGACAGGGGGAACTGAAGCTTTCTTT.